Reported below is one T cell receptor (beta chain). Its antigen is unidentified. The PCR had 60 Vbeta and 13 Jbeta primers. Method: immunoSEQ multiplex PCR; TCRdb's copy keeps in-frame clones and lacks some. This sample carries under 250,000 clones, about 80% of them seen once, and the ten largest clones take about 4.4%. The data belong to a study of cytomegalovirus exposure and HLA in healthy donors. Study conclusions and caveats: TCR beta sequences reportedly predicted most subjects' HLA-A and HLA-B alleles accurately.

The germline V gene has CDR1 SNHLY and CDR2 FYNNEI. Trimming took 11 bases from V and 6 from J, leaving 14 bases between them. The CDR3 loop spans 11 amino acids. The sequencing input was PBMCs. The source is a woman younger than 45 in good health and CMV-seropositive. J is TRBJ2-7 and V is TRBV2; the D is unclear. The CDR3, as DNA: TGTGCCCCCGGGTCGCGTCGCGAGCAGTACTTC. As protein: CAPGSRREQYF.